This TCR beta chain was identified during a study of cytomegalovirus exposure and HLA in healthy donors. This CDR3 comprises 17 residues. Per the germline V gene, CDR1 is SGHDN and CDR2 is FVKESK. The V and J ends lost 3 bases and 0 bases respectively, with 12 bases between them. The sample holds a few counts of this clone. A multiplex PCR was run with 60 Vbeta primers and 13 Jbeta primers. Sequencing used immunoSEQ multiplex PCR; TCRdb keeps in-frame clones, though not all of them. The table shows about 31,000 clones, with 40% to 45% occurring only once. Sequenced: PBMCs. V and J are TRBV14 and TRBJ2-6; D may be TRBD1 (6 bases). The origin of this receptor is a woman aged 45-65 years in good health and CMV-seronegative. DNA of the CDR3: TGTGCCAGCAGCCAGACAGGCGCTCGCTCTGGGGCCAACGTCCTGACTTTC. This encodes CASSQTGARSGANVLTF.